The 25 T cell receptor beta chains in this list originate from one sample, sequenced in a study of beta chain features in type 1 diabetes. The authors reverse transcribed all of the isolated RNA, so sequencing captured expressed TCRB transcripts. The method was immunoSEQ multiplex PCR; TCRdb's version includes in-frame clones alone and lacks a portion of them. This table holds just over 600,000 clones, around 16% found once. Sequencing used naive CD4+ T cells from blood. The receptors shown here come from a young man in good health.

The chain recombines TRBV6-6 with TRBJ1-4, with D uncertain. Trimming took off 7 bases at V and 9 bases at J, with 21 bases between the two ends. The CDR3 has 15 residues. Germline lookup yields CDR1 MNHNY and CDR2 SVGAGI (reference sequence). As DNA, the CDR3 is TGTGCCAGCATACCCACAACGGCAGGAGCAAAAAAACTGTTTTTT. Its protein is CASIPTTAGAKKLFF.

In DNA, the CDR3 is TGTGCCAGCAGCTTAGCTCCGGGACAGGCGTTGGGGGTTTCACCCCTCCACTTT. Protein: CASSLAPGQALGVSPLHF. The chain employs TRBV7-2 and TRBJ1-6, with TRBD1 matching 8 bases. The CDR3 consists of 18 residues. Germline V lookup: CDR1 SGHTA, CDR2 FQGNSA. J gave up 9 bases and V 0 bases, and 13 bases lay outside the gene matches.

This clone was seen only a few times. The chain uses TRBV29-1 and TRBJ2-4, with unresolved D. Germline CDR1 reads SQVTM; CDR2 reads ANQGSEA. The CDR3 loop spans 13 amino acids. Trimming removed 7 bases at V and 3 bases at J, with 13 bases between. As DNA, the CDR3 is TGCAGCGCTAGGACCTTGGGCAAAAACATTCAGTACTTC. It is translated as CSARTLGKNIQYF.

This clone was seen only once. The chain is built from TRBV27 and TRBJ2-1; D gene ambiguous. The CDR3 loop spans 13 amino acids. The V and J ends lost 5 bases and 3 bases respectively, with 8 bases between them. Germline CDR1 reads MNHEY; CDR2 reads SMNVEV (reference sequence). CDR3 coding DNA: TGTGCCAGCAGTAGGACCAGCTACAATGAGCAGTTCTTC. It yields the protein CASSRTSYNEQFF.

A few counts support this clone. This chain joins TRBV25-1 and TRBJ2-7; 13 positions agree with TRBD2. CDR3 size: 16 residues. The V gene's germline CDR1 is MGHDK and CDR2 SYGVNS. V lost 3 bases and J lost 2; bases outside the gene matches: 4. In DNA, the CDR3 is TGTGCCAGCAGTGATCTCGGACTAGCGGGAGCCTACGAGCAGTACTTC. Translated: CASSDLGLAGAYEQYF.

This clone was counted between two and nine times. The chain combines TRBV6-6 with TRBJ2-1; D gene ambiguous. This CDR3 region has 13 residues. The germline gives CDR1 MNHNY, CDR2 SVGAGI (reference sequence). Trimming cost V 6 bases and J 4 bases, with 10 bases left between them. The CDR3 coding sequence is TGTGCCAGCAGGAGACCCGGATACAATGAGCAGTTCTTC. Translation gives CASRRPGYNEQFF.

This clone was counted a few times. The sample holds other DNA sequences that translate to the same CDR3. The CDR3 nucleotides read TGTGCCAGCAGCTTGTTAGGCGGCTACACCTTC. Translated, it gives CASSLLGGYTF. The chain has TRBV7-9 and TRBJ1-2; no reliable D call. The CDR3 is 11 amino acids. CDR1 and CDR2 (germline): SEHNR, FQNEAQ (reference sequence). Trimming stripped 3 bases from V and 8 bases from J, with 7 bases between.

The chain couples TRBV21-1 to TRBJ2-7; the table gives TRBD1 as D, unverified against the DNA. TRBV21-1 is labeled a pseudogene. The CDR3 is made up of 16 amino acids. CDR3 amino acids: CASSKPGGRSSYEQYF. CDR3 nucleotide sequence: TGTGCCAGCAGCAAGCCAGGGGGCAGGAGCTCCTACGAGCAGTACTTC.

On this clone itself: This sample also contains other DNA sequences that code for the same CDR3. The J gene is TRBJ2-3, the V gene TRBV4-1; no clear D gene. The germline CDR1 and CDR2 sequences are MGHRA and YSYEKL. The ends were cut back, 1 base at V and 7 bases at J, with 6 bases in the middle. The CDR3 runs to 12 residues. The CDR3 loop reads CASSQVLNTQYF. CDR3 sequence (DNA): TGCGCCAGCAGCCAAGTTTTAAATACGCAGTATTTT.

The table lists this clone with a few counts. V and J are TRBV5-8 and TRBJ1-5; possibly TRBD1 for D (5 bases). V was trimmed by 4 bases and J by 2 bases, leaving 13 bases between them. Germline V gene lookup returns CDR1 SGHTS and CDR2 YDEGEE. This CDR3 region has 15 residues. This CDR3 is CASSPRVGGNQPQHF. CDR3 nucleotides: TGTGCCAGCAGCCCCAGGGTAGGGGGCAATCAGCCCCAGCATTTT.

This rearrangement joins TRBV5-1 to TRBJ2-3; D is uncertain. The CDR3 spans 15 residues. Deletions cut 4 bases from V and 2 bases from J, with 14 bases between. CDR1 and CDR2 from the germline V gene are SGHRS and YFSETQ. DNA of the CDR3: TGCGCCAGCAGCCCCCTGGACCGAGACACAGATACGCAGTATTTT. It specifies CASSPLDRDTDTQYF.

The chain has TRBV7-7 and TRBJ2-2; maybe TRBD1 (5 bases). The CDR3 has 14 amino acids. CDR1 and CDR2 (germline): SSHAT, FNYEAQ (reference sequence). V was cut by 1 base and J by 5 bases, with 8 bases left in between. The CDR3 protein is CASSLGKGTGELFF. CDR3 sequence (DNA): TGTGCCAGCAGCTTAGGAAAGGGGACCGGGGAGCTGTTTTTT. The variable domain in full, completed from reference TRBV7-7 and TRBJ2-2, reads GAGVSQSPRYKVTKRGQDVTLRCDPISSHATLYWYQQALGQGPEFLTYFNYEAQPDKSGLPSDRFSAERPEGSISTLTIQRTEQRDSAMYRCASSLGKGTGELFFGEGSRLTVL.

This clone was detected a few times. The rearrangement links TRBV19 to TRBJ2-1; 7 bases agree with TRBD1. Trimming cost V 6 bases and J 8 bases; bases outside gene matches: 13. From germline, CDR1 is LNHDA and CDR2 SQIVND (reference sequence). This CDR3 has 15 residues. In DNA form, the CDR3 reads TGTGCCAGTAGGGTACAGGGGAGAGGCGACCATGAGCAGTTCTTC. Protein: CASRVQGRGDHEQFF.

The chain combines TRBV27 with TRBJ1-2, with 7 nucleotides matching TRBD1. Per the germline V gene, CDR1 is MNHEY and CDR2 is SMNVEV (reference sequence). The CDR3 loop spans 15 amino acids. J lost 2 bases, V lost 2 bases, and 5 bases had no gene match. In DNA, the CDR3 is TGTGCCAGCAGTTTAGCCCCGACAGGGAACTATGGCTACACCTTC. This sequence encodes CASSLAPTGNYGYTF.

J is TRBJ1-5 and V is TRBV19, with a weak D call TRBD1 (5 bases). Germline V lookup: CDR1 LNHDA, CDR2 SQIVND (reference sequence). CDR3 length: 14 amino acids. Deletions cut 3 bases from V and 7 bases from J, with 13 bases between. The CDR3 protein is CASSIGRDGQPQHF. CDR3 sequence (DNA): TGTGCCAGTAGTATCGGCAGGGATGGGCAGCCCCAGCATTTT.

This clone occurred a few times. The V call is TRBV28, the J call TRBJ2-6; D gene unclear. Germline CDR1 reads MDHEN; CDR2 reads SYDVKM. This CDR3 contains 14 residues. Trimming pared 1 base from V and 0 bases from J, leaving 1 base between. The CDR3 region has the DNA TGTGCCAGCAGTTTATCCTCTGGGGCCAACGTCCTGACTTTC. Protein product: CASSLSSGANVLTF.

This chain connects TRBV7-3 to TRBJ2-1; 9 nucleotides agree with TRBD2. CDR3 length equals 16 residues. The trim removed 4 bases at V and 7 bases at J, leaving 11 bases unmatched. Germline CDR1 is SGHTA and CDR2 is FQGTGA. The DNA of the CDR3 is TGTGCCAGCAGCTCCCCGGGACTAGCTTCTGGGAATGAGCAGTTCTTC. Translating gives CASSSPGLASGNEQFF.

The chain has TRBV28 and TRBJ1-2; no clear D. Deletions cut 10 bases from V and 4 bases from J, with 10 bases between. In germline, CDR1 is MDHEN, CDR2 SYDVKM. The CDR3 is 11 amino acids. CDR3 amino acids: CATSVGYGYTF. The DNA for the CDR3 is TGTGCCACCTCAGTGGGCTATGGCTACACCTTC.

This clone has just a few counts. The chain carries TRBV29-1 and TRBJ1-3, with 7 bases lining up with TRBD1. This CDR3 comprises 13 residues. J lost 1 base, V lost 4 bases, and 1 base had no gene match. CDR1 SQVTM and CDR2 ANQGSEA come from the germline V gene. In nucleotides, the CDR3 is TGCAGCGTTGGCAGGGGGTCTGGAAACACCATATATTTT. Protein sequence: CSVGRGSGNTIYF.

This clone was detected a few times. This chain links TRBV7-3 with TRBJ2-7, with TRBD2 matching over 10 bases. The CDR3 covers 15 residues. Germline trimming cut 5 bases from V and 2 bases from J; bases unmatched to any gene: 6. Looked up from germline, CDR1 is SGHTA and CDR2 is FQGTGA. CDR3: CASSPSGSEPYEQYF. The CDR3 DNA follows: TGTGCCAGCAGCCCTAGCGGGAGCGAACCCTACGAGCAGTACTTC.

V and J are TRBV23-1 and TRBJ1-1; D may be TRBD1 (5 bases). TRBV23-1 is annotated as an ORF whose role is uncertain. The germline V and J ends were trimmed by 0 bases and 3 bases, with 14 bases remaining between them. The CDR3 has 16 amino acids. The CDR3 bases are TGCGCCAGCAGTCAATCGGGATGTGGGGGGGACACTGAAGCTTTCTTT. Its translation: CASSQSGCGGDTEAFF.

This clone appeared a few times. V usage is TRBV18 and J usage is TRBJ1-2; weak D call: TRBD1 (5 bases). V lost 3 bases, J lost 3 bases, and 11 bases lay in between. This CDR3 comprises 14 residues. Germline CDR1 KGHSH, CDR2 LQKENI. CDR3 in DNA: TGTGCCAGCTCACCTGCACGGGGGGACTATGGCTACACCTTC. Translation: CASSPARGDYGYTF.

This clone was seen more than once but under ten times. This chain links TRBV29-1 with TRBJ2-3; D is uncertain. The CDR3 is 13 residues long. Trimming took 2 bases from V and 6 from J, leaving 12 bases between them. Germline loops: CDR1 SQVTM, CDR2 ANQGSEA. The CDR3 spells CSVEHNQVDTQYF. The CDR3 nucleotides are TGCAGCGTTGAACACAATCAGGTGGATACGCAGTATTTT.

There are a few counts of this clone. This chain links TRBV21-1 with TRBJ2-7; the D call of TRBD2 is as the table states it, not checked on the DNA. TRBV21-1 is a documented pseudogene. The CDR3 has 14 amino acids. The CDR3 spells CASSNGGERYEQYF. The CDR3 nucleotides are TGTGCCAGCAGCAATGGGGGGGAGCGCTACGAGCAGTACTTC.

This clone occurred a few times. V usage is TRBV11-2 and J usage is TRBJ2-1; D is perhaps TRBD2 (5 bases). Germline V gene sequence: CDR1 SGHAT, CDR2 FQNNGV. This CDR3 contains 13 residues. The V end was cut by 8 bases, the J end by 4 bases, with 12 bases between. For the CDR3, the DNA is TGTGCCAGCTACGGGATCGTATACAATGAGCAGTTCTTC. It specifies CASYGIVYNEQFF.